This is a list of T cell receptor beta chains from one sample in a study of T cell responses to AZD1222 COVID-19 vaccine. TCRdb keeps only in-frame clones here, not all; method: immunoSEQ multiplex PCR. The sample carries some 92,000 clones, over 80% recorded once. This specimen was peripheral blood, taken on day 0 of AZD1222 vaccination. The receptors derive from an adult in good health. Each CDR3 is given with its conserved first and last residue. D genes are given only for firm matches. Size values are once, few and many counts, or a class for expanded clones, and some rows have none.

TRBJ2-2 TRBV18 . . TGTGCCAGCTCACCACGGAGGCCGGGAGAGTCCGGGGAGCTGTTTTTT CASSPRRPGESGELFF
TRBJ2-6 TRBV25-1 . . TGTGCCAGCACCACAGAATGGACAGCTGGGGCCAACGTCCTGACTTTC CASTTEWTAGANVLTF
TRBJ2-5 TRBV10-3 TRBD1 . TGTGCCATCAGTGAGGGGGGGACAGGGGAGACCCAGTACTTC CAISEGGTGETQYF
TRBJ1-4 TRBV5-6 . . TGTGCCAGCAGCTCCACGTCCGTGGTTCCTTTTCATGAAAAACTGTTTTTT CASSSTSVVPFHEKLFF
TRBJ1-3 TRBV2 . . TGTGCCAGCAGTCAAGACTCTGCCGGAAACACCATATATTTT CASSQDSAGNTIYF
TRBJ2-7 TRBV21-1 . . TGTGCCAGCAGCAAACGCGAGGGAGCCTTGGAGCAGTACTTC CASSKREGALEQYF
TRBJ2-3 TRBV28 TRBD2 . TGTGCCAGCAGCCACAGACTAGCGGAACGCACAGATACGCAGTATTTT CASSHRLAERTDTQYF
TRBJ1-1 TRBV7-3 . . TGTGCCAGCACTCCCGGCGGTGTGAACACTGAAGCTTTCTTT CASTPGGVNTEAFF
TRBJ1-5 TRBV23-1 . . TGCGCCAGCAGTCAATCATCCCGGACGAATAGCAATCAGCCCCAGCATTTT CASSQSSRTNSNQPQHF
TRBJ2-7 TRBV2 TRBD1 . TGTGCCAGCAGTACCTCGGGACAGGGGGTAGGTGAGCAGTACTTC CASSTSGQGVGEQYF
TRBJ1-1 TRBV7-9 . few TGTGCCAGCAGCGAGTCAGGGGTCAAAAACACTGAAGCTTTCTTT CASSESGVKNTEAFF
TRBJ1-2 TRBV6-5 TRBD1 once TGTGCCAGCAGTTACGGGTCGACAGGGTGGGAGTATGGCTACACCTTC CASSYGSTGWEYGYTF
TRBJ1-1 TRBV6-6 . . TGTGCCAGCAGTTACCTAGGCAGGGGTGACACTGAAGCTTTCTTT CASSYLGRGDTEAFF
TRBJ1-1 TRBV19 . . TGTGCCAGTAGTCAACAGCTGAACACTGAAGCTTTCTTT CASSQQLNTEAFF
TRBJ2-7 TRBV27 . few TGTGCCAGCAGTTTGAGAGGGAACTACGAGCAGTACTTC CASSLRGNYEQYF
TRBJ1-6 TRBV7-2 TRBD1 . TGTGCCAGCAGCCCCCTACAGGGGGCGAATTCACCCCTCCACTTT CASSPLQGANSPLHF
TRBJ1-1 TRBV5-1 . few TGCGCCAGCAGCTTAGACCGTAGCACCGTGGAAGCTTTCTTT CASSLDRSTVEAFF
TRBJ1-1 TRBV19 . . TGTGCCAGTAGTTTACCGGGGAACACTGAAGCTTTCTTT CASSLPGNTEAFF
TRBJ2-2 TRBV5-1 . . TGCGCCAGCATTTCGGGGACGGCGAACACCGGGGAGCTGTTTTTT CASISGTANTGELFF
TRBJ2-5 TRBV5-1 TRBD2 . TGCGCCAGCAGTGAGGGGACTAGCGGGGGACAAGAGACCCAGTACTTC CASSEGTSGGQETQYF
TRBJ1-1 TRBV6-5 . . TGTGCCACCCAAGCCGCAGAGAACACTGAAGCTTTCTTT CATQAAENTEAFF
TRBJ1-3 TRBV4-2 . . TGTGCCAGCAGCCAAGTCAGGAGGTACTCTGGAAACACCATATATTTT CASSQVRRYSGNTIYF
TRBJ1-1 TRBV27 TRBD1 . TGTGCCAGCAGTCCCGGGACAGGGCCAACTACTGAAGCTTTCTTT CASSPGTGPTTEAFF
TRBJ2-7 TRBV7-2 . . TGTGCCAGCAGCATTCAAAGTCTAGTCTACGAGCAGTACTTC CASSIQSLVYEQYF
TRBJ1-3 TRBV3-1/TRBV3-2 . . TGTGCCAGCAGACCCCTGAGCTCTGGAAACACCATATATTTT CASRPLSSGNTIYF
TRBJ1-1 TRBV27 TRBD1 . TGTGCCAGCAGAGACAGGGTTAACACTGAAGCTTTCTTT CASRDRVNTEAFF
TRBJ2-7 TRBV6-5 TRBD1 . TGTGCCAGCAGTTGGGACAGGAAAAACTACGAGCAGTACTTC CASSWDRKNYEQYF
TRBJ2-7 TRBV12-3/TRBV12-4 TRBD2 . TGTGCCAGCAGAGTGGGAGGGTCCGAGCAGTACTTC CASRVGGSEQYF
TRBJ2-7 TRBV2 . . TGTGCCAGCAGCCCAAGGGGCTCCTACGAGCAGTACTTC CASSPRGSYEQYF
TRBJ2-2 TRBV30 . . TGTGCCCTCCTTGCGACCGGGGAGCTGTTTTTT CALLATGELFF
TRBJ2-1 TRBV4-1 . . TGCGCCAGCAGCCAAGTTTCCAGGGAGCAGTTCTTC CASSQVSREQFF
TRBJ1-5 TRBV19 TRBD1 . TGTGCCAGTAGTCCCCGGATGGGGACAGGCGGAATGATTAGCAATCAGCCCCAGCATTTT CASSPRMGTGGMISNQPQHF
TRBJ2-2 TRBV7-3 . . TGTGCCAGCAGCCCCCGGGTAGCATCGAACACCGGGGAGCTGTTTTTT CASSPRVASNTGELFF
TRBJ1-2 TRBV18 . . TGTGCCAGCTCACAAGGGAGATTCTATGGCTACACCTTC CASSQGRFYGYTF
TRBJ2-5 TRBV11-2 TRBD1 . TGTGCCAGCAGCTTAGGGACAGGCGGGCAAGAGACCCAGTACTTC CASSLGTGGQETQYF
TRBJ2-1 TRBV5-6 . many TGTGCCAGCAGCCCCTTATCCAGCGACAATGAGCAGTTCTTC CASSPLSSDNEQFF